This T cell receptor (beta chain) was sequenced in a study of chemoradiotherapy in HPV16-positive cancers. Germline loops: CDR1 MGHRA, CDR2 YSYEKL. V lost 1 base to trimming and J lost 0 bases; unmatched junction nucleotides: 7. The CDR3 is 17 residues long. Here immunoSEQ multiplex PCR was the method, and the copy in TCRdb shows in-frame clones only, minus some. This table has approximately 12,000 clones, roughly 80% appearing once. Repeated repertoire sampling spanned the course of chemoradiotherapy. This material was obtained from a patient who underwent chemoradiotherapy. The chain couples TRBV4-1 to TRBJ2-7; 9 bases line up with TRBD1. This sequence was found in a human donor with HPV-associated anogenital cancer. CDR3 nucleotides: TGCGCCAGCAGCCAAGTTGGTGGGACAGGGAGCTCCTACGAGCAGTACTTC. Amino acid sequence: CASSQVGGTGSSYEQYF.